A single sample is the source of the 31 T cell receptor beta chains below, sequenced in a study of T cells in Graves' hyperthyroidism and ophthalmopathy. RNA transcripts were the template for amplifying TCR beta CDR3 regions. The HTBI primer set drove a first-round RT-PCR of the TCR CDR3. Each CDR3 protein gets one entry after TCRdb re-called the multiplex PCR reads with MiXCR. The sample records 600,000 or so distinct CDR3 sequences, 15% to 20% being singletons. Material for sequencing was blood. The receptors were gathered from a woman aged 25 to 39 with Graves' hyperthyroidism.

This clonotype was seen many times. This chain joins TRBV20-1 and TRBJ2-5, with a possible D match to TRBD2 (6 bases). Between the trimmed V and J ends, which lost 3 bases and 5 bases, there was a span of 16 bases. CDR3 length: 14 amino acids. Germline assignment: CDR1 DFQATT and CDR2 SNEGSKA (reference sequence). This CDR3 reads CSASGGRPWETQYF. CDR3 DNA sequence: TGCAGTGCTAGCGGTGGGAGGCCGTGGGAGACCCAGTACTTC.

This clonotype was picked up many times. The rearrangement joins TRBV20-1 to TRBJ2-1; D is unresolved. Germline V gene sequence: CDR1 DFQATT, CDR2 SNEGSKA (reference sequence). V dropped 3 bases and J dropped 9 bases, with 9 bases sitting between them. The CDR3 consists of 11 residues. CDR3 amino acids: CSARSPGEQFF. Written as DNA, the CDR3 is TGCAGTGCTAGGAGCCCAGGTGAGCAGTTCTTC.

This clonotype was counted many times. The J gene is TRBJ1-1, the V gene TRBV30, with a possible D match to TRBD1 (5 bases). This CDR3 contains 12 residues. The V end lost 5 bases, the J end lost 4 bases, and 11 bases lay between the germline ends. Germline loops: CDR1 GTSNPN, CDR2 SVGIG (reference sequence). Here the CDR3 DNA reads TGTGCCTGGGATAGGGGTGGCACTGAAGCTTTCTTT. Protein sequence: CAWDRGGTEAFF.

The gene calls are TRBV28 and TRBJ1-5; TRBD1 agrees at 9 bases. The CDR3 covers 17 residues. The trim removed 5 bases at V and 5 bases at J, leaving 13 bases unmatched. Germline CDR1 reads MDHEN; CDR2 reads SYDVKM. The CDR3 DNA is TGTGCCAGCAGTAAACGACAGGGGGGGCCCCAAGATCAGCCCCAGCATTTT. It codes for CASSKRQGGPQDQPQHF.

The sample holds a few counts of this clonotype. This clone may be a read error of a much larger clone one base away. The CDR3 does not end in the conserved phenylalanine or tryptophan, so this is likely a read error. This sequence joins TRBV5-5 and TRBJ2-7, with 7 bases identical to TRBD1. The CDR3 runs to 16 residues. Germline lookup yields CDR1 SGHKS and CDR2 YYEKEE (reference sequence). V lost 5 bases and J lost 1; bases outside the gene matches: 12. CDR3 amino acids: CASSELVTGSSYEQYL. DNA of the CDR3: TGTGCCAGCAGTGAGTTGGTGACAGGGTCGTCCTACGAGCAGTACCTC.

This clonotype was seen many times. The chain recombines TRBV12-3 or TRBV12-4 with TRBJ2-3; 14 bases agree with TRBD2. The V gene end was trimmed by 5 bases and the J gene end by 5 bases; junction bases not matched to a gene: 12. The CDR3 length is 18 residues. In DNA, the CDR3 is TGTGCCAGCAGTCGTACCGGGACTAGCGGGAGATTGGGAGATACGCAGTATTTT. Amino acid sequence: CASSRTGTSGRLGDTQYF.

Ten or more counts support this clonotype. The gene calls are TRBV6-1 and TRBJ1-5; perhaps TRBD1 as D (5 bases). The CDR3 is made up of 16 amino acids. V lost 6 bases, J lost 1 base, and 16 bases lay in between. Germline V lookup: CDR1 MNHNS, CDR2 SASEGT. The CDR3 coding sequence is TGTGCCAGCAGGGGGGACGGCCAGCTAAGCAATCAGCCCCAGCATTTT. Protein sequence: CASRGDGQLSNQPQHF.

The CDR3 coding sequence is TGCGCCAGCAGCGGGACTCCCGGGAGCACAGATACGCAGTATTTT. It is translated as CASSGTPGSTDTQYF. The chain carries TRBV4-1 and TRBJ2-3; a possible D gene is TRBD2 (6 bases). Looked up from germline, CDR1 is MGHRA and CDR2 is YSYEKL. CDR3 length: 15 residues. Deletions cut 5 bases from V and 0 bases from J, with 12 bases between.

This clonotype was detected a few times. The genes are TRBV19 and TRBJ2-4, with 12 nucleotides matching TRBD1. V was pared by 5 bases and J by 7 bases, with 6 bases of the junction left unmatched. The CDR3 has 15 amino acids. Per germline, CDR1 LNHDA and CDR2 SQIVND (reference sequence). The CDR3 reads CASSVGTGGWNIQYF. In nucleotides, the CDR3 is TGTGCCAGTAGTGTCGGGACAGGGGGCTGGAACATTCAGTACTTC.

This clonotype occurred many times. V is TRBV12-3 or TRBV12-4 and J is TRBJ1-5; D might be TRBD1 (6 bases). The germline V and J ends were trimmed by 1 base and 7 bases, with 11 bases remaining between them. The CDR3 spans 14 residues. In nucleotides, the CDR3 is TGTGCCAGCAGTTTAGACAGGGTAGACCAGCCCCAGCATTTT. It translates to CASSLDRVDQPQHF.

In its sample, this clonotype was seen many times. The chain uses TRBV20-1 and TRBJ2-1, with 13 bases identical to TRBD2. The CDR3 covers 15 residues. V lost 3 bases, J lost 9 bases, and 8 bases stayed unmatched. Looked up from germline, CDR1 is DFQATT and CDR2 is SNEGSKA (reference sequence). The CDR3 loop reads CSASQTSGRNSEQFF. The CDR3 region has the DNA TGCAGTGCTAGCCAGACTAGCGGGAGGAACAGTGAGCAGTTCTTC.

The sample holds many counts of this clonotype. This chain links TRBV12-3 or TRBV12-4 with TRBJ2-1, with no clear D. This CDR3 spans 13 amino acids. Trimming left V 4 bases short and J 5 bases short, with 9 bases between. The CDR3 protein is CASSSQTHNEQFF. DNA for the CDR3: TGTGCCAGCAGTTCACAGACTCACAATGAGCAGTTCTTC.

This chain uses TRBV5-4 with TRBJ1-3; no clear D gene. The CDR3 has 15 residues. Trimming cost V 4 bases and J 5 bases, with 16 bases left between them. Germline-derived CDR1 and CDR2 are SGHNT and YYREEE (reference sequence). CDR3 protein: CASSILESARNTIYF. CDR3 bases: TGTGCCAGCAGCATACTAGAATCAGCTCGAAACACCATATATTTT.

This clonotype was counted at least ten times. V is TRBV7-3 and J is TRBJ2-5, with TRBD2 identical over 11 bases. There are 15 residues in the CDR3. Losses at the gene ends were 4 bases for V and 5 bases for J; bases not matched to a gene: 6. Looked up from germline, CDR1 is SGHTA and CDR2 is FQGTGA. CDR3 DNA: TGTGCCAGCAGCTCCTCTCGACTAGCGGGGGAGACCCAGTACTTC. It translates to CASSSSRLAGETQYF.

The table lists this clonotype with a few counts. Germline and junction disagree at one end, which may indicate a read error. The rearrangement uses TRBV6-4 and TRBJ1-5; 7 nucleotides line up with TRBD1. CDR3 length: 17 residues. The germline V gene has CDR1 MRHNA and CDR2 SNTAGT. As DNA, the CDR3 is TGTGCCGGCAGTGACCGTGGGGGAAGGGGGCCCTCTCAGCCCCAGCATTTT. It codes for CAGSDRGGRGPSQPQHF.

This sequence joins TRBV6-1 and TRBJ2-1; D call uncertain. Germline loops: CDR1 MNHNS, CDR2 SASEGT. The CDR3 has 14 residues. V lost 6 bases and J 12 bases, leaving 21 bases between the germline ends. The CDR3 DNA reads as TGTGCCAGCAGGACAAGTACCCTCACCCTGGGGCAGTTCTTC. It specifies CASRTSTLTLGQFF.

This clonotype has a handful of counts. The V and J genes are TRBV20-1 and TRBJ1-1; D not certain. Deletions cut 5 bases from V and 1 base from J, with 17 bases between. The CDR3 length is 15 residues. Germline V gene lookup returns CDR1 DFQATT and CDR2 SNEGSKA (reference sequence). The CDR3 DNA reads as TGCAGTGCTGGGCTGGGGAGGACGGGGAACACTGAAGCTTTCTTT. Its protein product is CSAGLGRTGNTEAFF.

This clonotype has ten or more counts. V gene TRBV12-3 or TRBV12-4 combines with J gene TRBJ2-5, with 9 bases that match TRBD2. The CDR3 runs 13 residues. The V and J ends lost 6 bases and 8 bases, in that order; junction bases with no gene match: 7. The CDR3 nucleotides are TGTGCCAGCAGGGGAAAGGGACTAGCTACCCAGTACTTC. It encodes CASRGKGLATQYF.

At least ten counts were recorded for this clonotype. CDR3 nucleotides: TGTGCCAGCAGCTTCGGGACTAGCGGATACAATGAGCAGTTCTTC. This translates into CASSFGTSGYNEQFF. The chain links TRBV7-8 to TRBJ2-1, with 11 bases lining up with TRBD2. V lost 3 bases to trimming and J lost 4 bases; unmatched junction nucleotides: 2. The CDR3 is made up of 15 amino acids. CDR1 SGHVS and CDR2 FQNEAQ come from the germline V gene.

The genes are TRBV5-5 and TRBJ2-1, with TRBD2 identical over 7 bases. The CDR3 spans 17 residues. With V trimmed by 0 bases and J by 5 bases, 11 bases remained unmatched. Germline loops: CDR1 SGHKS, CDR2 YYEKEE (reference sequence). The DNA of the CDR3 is TGTGCCAGCAGCTTGGTGTTGTACGCGGGAGTCCACAATGAGCAGTTCTTC. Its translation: CASSLVLYAGVHNEQFF.

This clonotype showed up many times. CDR3 residues: CASSQGWYRIGYTF. The CDR3 DNA is TGTGCCAGCAGCCAAGGGTGGTACAGAATCGGCTACACCTTC. V is TRBV3-1 and J is TRBJ1-2; D unresolved. Germline V gives CDR1 LGHDT, CDR2 YNNKEL (reference sequence). V lost 1 base and J 8 bases, leaving 14 bases between the germline ends. CDR3 length: 14 amino acids. The full variable domain, its missing parts supplied by reference TRBV3-1 and TRBJ1-2, is DTAVSQTPKYLVTQMGNDKSIKCEQNLGHDTMYWYKQDSKKFLKIMFSYNNKELIINETVPNRFSPKSPDKAHLNLHINSLELGDSAVYFCASSQGWYRIGYTFGSGTRLTVV.

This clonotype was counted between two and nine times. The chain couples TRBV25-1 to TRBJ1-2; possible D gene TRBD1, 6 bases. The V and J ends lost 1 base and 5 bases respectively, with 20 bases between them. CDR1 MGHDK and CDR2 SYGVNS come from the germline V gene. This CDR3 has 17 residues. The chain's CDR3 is CASSESEGGRGPYGYTF. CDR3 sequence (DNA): TGTGCCAGCAGTGAATCGGAGGGCGGCAGGGGCCCATATGGCTACACCTTC.

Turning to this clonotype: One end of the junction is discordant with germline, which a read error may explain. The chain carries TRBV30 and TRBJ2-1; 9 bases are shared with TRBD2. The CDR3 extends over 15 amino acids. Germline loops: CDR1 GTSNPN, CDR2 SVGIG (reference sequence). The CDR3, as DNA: TGTGCCTGGAGTTCCGGGACTAGCTCCTACAATGAGCAGCTCTTC. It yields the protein CAWSSGTSSYNEQLF.

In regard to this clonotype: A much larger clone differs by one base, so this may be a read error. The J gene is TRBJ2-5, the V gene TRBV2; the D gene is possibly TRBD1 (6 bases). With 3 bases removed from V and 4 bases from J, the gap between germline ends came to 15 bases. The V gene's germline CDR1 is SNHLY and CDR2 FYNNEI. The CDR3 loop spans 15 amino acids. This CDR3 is CASSDPDSSSETQYF. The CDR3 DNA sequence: TGTGCCAGCAGTGATCCGGACAGTTCGTCAGAGACCCAGTACTTC.

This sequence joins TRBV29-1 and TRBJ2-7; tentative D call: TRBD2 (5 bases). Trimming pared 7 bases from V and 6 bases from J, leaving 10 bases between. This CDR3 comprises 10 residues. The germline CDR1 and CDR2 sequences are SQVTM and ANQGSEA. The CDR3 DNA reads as TGCAGCGCATTTGGAGGCGAGCAGTACTTC. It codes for CSAFGGEQYF.

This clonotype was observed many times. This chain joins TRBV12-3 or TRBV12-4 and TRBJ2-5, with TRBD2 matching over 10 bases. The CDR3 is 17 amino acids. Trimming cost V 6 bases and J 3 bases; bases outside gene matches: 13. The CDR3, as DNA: TGTGCCAGCAGCTACCGTTTGACTAGCGGGTTCGAAGAGACCCAGTACTTC. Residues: CASSYRLTSGFEETQYF.

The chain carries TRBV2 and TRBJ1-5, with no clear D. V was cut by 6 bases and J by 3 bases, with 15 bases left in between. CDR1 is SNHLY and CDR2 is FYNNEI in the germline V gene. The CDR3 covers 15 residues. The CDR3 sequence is CASSSDTSHNQPQHF. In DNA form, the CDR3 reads TGTGCCAGCAGCTCTGACACGTCTCACAATCAGCCCCAGCATTTT.

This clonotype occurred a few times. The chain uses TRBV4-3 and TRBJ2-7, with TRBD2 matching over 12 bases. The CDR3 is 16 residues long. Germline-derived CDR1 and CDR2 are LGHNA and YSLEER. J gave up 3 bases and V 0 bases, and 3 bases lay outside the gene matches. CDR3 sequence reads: CASSQDWTSGIYEQYF. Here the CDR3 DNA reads TGCGCCAGCAGCCAAGATTGGACTAGCGGGATCTACGAGCAGTACTTC.

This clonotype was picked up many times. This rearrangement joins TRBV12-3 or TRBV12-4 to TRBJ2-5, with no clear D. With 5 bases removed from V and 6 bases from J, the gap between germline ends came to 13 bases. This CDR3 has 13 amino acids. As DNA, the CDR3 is TGTGCCAGCAGTATGGCCAGGCGACAGACCCAGTACTTC. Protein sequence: CASSMARRQTQYF.

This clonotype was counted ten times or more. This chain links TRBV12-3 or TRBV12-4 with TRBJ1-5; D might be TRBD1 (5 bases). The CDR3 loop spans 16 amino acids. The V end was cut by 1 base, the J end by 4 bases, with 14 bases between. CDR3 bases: TGTGCCAGCAGTTTAGGGGGCAGCCAGCGTAATCAGCCCCAGCATTTT. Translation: CASSLGGSQRNQPQHF.

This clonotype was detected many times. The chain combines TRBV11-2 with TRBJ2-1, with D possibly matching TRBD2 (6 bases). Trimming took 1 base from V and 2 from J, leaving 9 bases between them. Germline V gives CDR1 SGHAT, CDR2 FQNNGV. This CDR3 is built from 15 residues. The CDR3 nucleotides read TGTGCCAGCAGCTTAGGGGCGGGGACCTACAATGAGCAGTTCTTC. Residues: CASSLGAGTYNEQFF.